These 18 T cell receptor beta chains were all obtained from the same sample, sequenced in a study of T-cell memory formation after mild COVID-19. TCRdb reprocessed the 5' RACE reads with MiXCR, giving one entry per CDR3 protein. The profile covers hundreds of thousands of distinct CDR3 sequences, with about 24% appearing a single time and around 9.5% taken by the ten largest. Sequenced sample: PBMCs or a T cell subset sorted from them (not recorded which). The receptors were gathered from an adult woman who had mild COVID-19 (a few samples of this study predate the infection). Cell type and time point are not known.

This chain uses TRBV10-3 with TRBJ2-3; 8 bases are a match to TRBD2. CDR3 length: 16 amino acids. From germline, CDR1 is ENHRY and CDR2 SYGVKD. The junction had 10 bases not matched to a gene; V was cut back by 6 bases and J by 2 bases. The CDR3 region is CAIRSHGGGITDTQYF. Written as DNA, the CDR3 is TGTGCCATCAGGTCTCATGGCGGGGGGATCACAGATACGCAGTATTTT.

This clonotype was observed many times. The V and J genes are TRBV12-3 or TRBV12-4 and TRBJ1-2; D possibly corresponds to TRBD1 (5 bases). V was trimmed by 2 bases and J by 0 bases, leaving 10 bases between them. This CDR3 has 15 amino acids. CDR3 residues: CASSLRQLANYGYTF. As DNA, the CDR3 is TGTGCCAGCAGTTTAAGACAGTTAGCTAACTATGGCTACACCTTC.

V usage is TRBV12-3 or TRBV12-4 and J usage is TRBJ1-5, with TRBD1 matching over 10 bases. The length of the CDR3 is 16 residues. V shed 0 bases and J 7 bases; nucleotides not matched to a gene: 6. The DNA for the CDR3 is TGTGCCAGCAGTTTAGCGATGGGACAGGGGATGCAGCCCCAGCATTTT. This sequence encodes CASSLAMGQGMQPQHF.

This clonotype was picked up many times. The chain uses TRBV24-1 and TRBJ2-1; tentatively, D is TRBD2 (6 bases). Between the trimmed V and J ends, which lost 4 bases and 8 bases, there was a span of 14 bases. Looked up from germline, CDR1 is KGHDR and CDR2 is SFDVKD. This CDR3 contains 14 residues. The CDR3 region is CATSEHRLGDEQFF. For the CDR3, the DNA is TGTGCCACCAGTGAACATAGACTAGGGGATGAGCAGTTCTTC.

J is TRBJ2-1 and V is TRBV5-1; 8 bases match TRBD1. Germline lookup yields CDR1 SGHRS and CDR2 YFSETQ. The V segment lost 3 bases and the J segment 5 bases; nucleotides outside the gene matches: 7. This CDR3 is 15 amino acids long. The CDR3 nucleotides are TGCGCCAGCAGCTCTACAGGGGGGAAGAACAATGAGCAGTTCTTC. It encodes CASSSTGGKNNEQFF.

This clonotype has more than one count but fewer than ten. The chain carries TRBV4-1 and TRBJ2-1; possibly TRBD1 for D (5 bases). Germline V CDR1 and CDR2: MGHRA, YSYEKL. There are 14 residues in the CDR3. Trimming took 4 bases from V and 2 from J, leaving 9 bases between them. The CDR3 nucleotides are TGCGCCAGCAGCCGGGGCGAGGCCTACAATGAGCAGTTCTTC. Translation: CASSRGEAYNEQFF.

The genes are TRBV4-2 and TRBJ2-2, with D perhaps TRBD1 (5 bases). V was shortened by 1 base and J by 2 bases, with 8 bases between the two germline ends. The CDR3 consists of 15 residues. Germline V gene sequence: CDR1 LGHNA, CDR2 YNFKEQ. The CDR3 spells CASSQGDRNTGELFF. Written as DNA, the CDR3 is TGTGCCAGCAGCCAAGGAGACAGAAACACCGGGGAGCTGTTTTTT.

This rearrangement joins TRBV2 to TRBJ1-5, with 7 bases matching TRBD1. The CDR3 loop spans 14 amino acids. Germline CDR1 and CDR2: SNHLY and FYNNEI. J gave up 4 bases and V 5 bases, and 5 bases lay outside the gene matches. CDR3 residues: CASSTDRKNQPQHF. CDR3 in DNA: TGTGCCAGCAGTACGGACAGGAAAAATCAGCCCCAGCATTTT.

The rearrangement uses TRBV12-3 or TRBV12-4 and TRBJ1-1; no reliable D call. This CDR3 has 16 residues. V dropped 3 bases and J dropped 1 base, with 15 bases sitting between them. CDR3 in amino acids: CASSFFRWTENTEAFF. CDR3 nucleotide sequence: TGTGCCAGCAGTTTTTTTCGGTGGACGGAGAACACTGAAGCTTTCTTT.

This clonotype has more than one count but fewer than ten. The chain combines TRBV5-1 with TRBJ2-7; either TRBD1 or TRBD2 may supply D (5 bases each). Germline CDR1 is SGHRS and CDR2 is YFSETQ. This CDR3 has 13 amino acids. Trimming left V 4 bases short and J 3 bases short, with 11 bases between. Written as DNA, the CDR3 is TGCGCCAGCAGCCCGGGACCAGACTACGAGCAGTACTTC. Translation: CASSPGPDYEQYF.

This chain connects TRBV6-2 or TRBV6-3 to TRBJ2-7; tentative D call: TRBD2 (5 bases). Deletions cut 6 bases from V and 3 bases from J, with 18 bases between. The germline gives CDR1 MNHEY, CDR2 SVGEGT. CDR3 length: 15 residues. The CDR3 is CASSLPWTEYYEQYF. CDR3 nucleotides: TGTGCCAGCAGCCTACCCTGGACTGAATACTACGAGCAGTACTTC.

The chain couples TRBV12-3 or TRBV12-4 to TRBJ2-1; 8 positions match TRBD1. With V trimmed by 5 bases and J by 9 bases, 9 bases remained unmatched. CDR3 size: 14 residues. Written as DNA, the CDR3 is TGTGCCAGCAGTCCTAGGACAGGGCTGACTGAGCAGTTCTTC. Protein product: CASSPRTGLTEQFF.

The table lists this clonotype with a few counts. The chain employs TRBV4-1 and TRBJ1-5, with D perhaps matching TRBD1 (5 bases). This CDR3 contains 18 residues. Deletions cut 0 bases from V and 6 bases from J, with 21 bases between. Germline V gene sequence: CDR1 MGHRA, CDR2 YSYEKL. The CDR3 DNA sequence: TGCGCCAGCAGCCAAGATGAAGGAGACAGTTTTGTACTTCAGCCCCAGCATTTT. Its translation is CASSQDEGDSFVLQPQHF.

This chain connects TRBV20-1 to TRBJ2-2, with TRBD2 matching over 8 bases. Germline CDR1 and CDR2: DFQATT and SNEGSKA (reference sequence). V gave up 3 bases and J gave up 4 bases; unmatched junction bases: 13. The CDR3 consists of 17 residues. As DNA, the CDR3 is TGCAGTGCTAGTCTGCGCGGGAGGCCTCGTGGCACCGGGGAGCTGTTTTTT. Its protein is CSASLRGRPRGTGELFF.

This chain connects TRBV25-1 to TRBJ1-1; weak D call: TRBD1 (5 bases). This CDR3 has 13 residues. From germline, CDR1 is MGHDK and CDR2 SYGVNS. V lost 3 bases to trimming and J lost 7 bases, with 12 bases between them. CDR3 sequence reads: CASSDPGRFEAFF. CDR3 nucleotides: TGTGCCAGCAGTGACCCAGGGCGTTTTGAAGCTTTCTTT.

The J gene is TRBJ2-3, the V gene TRBV7-2; TRBD2 agrees at 9 bases. Germline CDR1 reads SGHTA; CDR2 reads FQGNSA. There are 15 residues in the CDR3. The J segment lost 6 bases and the V segment lost 4 bases, leaving 8 bases of the junction unmatched. CDR3 in amino acids: CASSSRLAVRDTQYF. CDR3 DNA sequence: TGTGCCAGCAGCTCTCGACTAGCGGTCAGGGATACGCAGTATTTT.

This clonotype occurred many times. This sequence joins TRBV12-3 or TRBV12-4 and TRBJ2-1; TRBD2 matches 8 bases. The V segment lost 6 bases and the J segment 4 bases; nucleotides outside the gene matches: 5. CDR3 length equals 14 residues. The CDR3 loop is CASSNREGYNEQFF. CDR3 sequence (DNA): TGTGCCAGCAGCAACCGGGAGGGTTACAATGAGCAGTTCTTC.

The V call is TRBV5-1, the J call TRBJ2-7; weak D call: TRBD1 (5 bases). The CDR3 is made up of 14 amino acids. Germline V gives CDR1 SGHRS, CDR2 YFSETQ. V lost 4 bases to trimming and J lost 4 bases, with 15 bases between them. Written as DNA, the CDR3 is TGCGCCAGCAGCCTCGGGTATTCAGGGTACGAGCAGTACTTC. Residues: CASSLGYSGYEQYF.